This T cell receptor (beta chain) was sequenced in a study of T cells after yellow fever vaccination. As for the study in general: Among memory cells, EM, EMRA, CM and Tscm subsets were sorted using CD3, CD45RA, CCR7 and CD95. Low-cell-number fractions were prepared with SMART-Seq v4 Ultra Low Input. Overall study results and limits: The presence of abundant clonotypes contaminating from the bulk population was possible in FACS-sorted repertoires. Subsequent booster samples again held most clones from primary vaccination (96% CD4, roughly 88% CD8).

CDR1 and CDR2 from the germline V gene are DFQATT and SNEGSKA (reference sequence). With V trimmed by 4 bases and J by 4 bases, 11 bases remained unmatched. The CDR3 loop spans 16 amino acids. The sample holds many counts of this clonotype. TCRdb re-derived calls from the 5' RACE reads in MiXCR, one entry per CDR3 protein. The data hold tens of thousands of distinct CDR3 sequences, with 10% observed a single time. The chain uses TRBV20-1 and TRBJ2-1, with 9 nucleotides matching TRBD1. This TCR came from a man aged 18 to 29 who received the YFV17D yellow fever vaccine. The sample consisted of PBMCs, either bulk or a sorted T-cell subset (CD4+, CD8+, memory, or dextramer-sorted; not recorded which), taken around 16 days after the first yellow fever vaccination. The CDR3 region has the DNA TGCAGTGCTACCAGAGGCGGGACAGGGTATTACAATGAGCAGTTCTTC. It yields the protein CSATRGGTGYYNEQFF.